This T cell receptor (beta chain) originates from a study of T cells in localized non-small cell lung cancer. Trimming took 2 bases from V and 2 from J; bases not matched to a gene: 2. CDR1 is GTSNPN and CDR2 is SVGIG in the germline V gene (reference sequence). The CDR3 is 14 residues long. Libraries were prepared by immunoSEQ multiplex PCR; TCRdb keeps only in-frame clonotypes and omits some of them. The table records roughly 3,000 clones, around two fifths of them present only once. The sequence was obtained from a male donor at least 60 years old with stage I lung adenocarcinoma. Sequencing used lung tumor tissue, obtained before any cancer treatment. This chain uses TRBV30 with TRBJ2-7; TRBD1 agrees at 11 bases. The CDR3, as DNA: TGTGCCTGGAGTAAGGGACAGGGGGCCTACGAGCAGTACTTC. Translated, it gives CAWSKGQGAYEQYF.